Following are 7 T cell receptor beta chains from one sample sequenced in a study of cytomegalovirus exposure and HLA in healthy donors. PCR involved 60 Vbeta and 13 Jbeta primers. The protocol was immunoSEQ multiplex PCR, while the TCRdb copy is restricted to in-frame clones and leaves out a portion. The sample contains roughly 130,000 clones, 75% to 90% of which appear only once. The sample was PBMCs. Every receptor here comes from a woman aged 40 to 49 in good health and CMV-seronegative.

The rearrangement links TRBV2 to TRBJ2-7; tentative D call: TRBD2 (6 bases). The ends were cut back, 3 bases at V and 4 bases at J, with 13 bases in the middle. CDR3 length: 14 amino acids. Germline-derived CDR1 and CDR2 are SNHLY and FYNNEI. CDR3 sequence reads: CASSEPAGRYEQYF. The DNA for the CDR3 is TGTGCCAGCAGTGAGCCTGCGGGACGGTACGAGCAGTACTTC.

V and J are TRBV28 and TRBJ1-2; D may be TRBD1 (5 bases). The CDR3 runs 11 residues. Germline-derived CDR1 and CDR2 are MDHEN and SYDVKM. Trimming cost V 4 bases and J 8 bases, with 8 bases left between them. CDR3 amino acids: CASSYRQGYTF. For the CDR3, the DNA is TGTGCCAGCAGTTACCGACAGGGCTACACCTTC.

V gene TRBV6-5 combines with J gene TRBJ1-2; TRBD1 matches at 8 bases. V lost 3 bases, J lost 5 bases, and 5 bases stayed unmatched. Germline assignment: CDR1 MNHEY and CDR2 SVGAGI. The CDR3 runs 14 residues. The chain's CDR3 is CASSYGRGHYGYTF. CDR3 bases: TGTGCCAGCAGTTATGGCAGGGGGCATTATGGCTACACCTTC.

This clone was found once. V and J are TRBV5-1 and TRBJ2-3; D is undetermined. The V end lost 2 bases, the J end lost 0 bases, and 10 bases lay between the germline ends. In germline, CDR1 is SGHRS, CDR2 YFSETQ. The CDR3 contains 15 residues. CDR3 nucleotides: TGCGCCAGCAGCTTAGCGCAAGCTAGCACAGATACGCAGTATTTT. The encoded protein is CASSLAQASTDTQYF.

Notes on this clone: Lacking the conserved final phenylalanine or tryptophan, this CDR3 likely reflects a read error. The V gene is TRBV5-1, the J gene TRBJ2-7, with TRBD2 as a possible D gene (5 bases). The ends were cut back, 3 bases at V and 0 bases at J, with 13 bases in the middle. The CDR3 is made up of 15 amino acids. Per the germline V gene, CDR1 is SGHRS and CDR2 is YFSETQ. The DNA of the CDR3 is TGCGCCAGCAGCTACCGGGAATCGAGCTCCTACGAGCAGTACTCC. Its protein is CASSYRESSSYEQYS.

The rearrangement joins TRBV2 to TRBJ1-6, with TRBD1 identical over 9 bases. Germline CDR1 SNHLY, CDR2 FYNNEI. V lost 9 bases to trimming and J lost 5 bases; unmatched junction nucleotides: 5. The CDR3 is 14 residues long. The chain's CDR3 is CASGTGTDNSPLHF. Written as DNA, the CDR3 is TGTGCCAGTGGGACAGGGACCGATAATTCACCCCTCCACTTT.

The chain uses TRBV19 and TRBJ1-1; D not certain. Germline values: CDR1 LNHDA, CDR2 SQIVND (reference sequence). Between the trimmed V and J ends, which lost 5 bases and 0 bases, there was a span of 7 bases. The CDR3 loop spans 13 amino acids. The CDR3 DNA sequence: TGTGCCAGTAGTTATCTAATGAACACTGAAGCTTTCTTT. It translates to CASSYLMNTEAFF.